Shown below are 11 T cell receptor beta chains from a single sample sequenced in a study of technical replicates of blood from several donors. The method was immunoSEQ multiplex PCR; TCRdb's version includes in-frame clones alone and lacks a portion of them. The sample has around 84,000 clones, less than 98% seen once; the top ten hold 0.15% to 0.2%. The sample was T cells isolated from PBMCs. Receptor source: a human donor in good health.

V is TRBV28 and J is TRBJ1-1, with a weak D call TRBD1 (6 bases). Germline CDR1 MDHEN, CDR2 SYDVKM. The CDR3 spans 14 residues. V dropped 3 bases and J dropped 1 base, with 9 bases sitting between them. The CDR3: CASSLSRGNTEAFF. CDR3 in DNA: TGTGCCAGCAGTTTGAGCAGGGGGAACACTGAAGCTTTCTTT.

The chain couples TRBV14 to TRBJ1-1, with D tentatively TRBD1 (5 bases). This CDR3 spans 14 amino acids. Germline V gene sequence: CDR1 SGHDN, CDR2 FVKESK. The ends were cut back, 3 bases at V and 7 bases at J, with 15 bases in the middle. The CDR3 region has the DNA TGTGCCAGCAGCCAGCCGGACAAGAAGAATGAAGCTTTCTTT. Amino acid sequence: CASSQPDKKNEAFF.

This chain links TRBV27 with TRBJ2-7; 9 nucleotides match TRBD2. CDR1 and CDR2 from the germline V gene are MNHEY and SMNVEV (reference sequence). The CDR3 runs 18 residues. J was trimmed by 6 bases and V by 5 bases; bases with no gene match: 20. CDR3 sequence reads: CASSPSEALIAGVGEQYF. CDR3 nucleotides: TGTGCCAGCAGTCCTTCGGAAGCGCTGATAGCGGGAGTGGGCGAGCAGTACTTC.

In its sample, this clone was seen once. The J gene is TRBJ1-2, the V gene TRBV19; D not resolved. The CDR3 length is 13 residues. Germline-derived CDR1 and CDR2 are LNHDA and SQIVND (reference sequence). V gave up 3 bases and J gave up 4 bases, with 9 bases separating them. CDR3 coding DNA: TGTGCCAGTAGTATTAGGAGTTCCTATGGCTACACCTTC. This translates into CASSIRSSYGYTF.

This chain joins TRBV27 and TRBJ1-2; the D is unclear. The CDR3 runs to 14 residues. Trimming pared 6 bases from V and 2 bases from J, leaving 13 bases between. Germline assignment: CDR1 MNHEY and CDR2 SMNVEV (reference sequence). The CDR3 DNA is TGTGCCAGCAGAATGGGCAGCCACAACTATGGCTACACCTTC. It translates to CASRMGSHNYGYTF.

The chain is built from TRBV18 and TRBJ1-1; D uncertain. The CDR3 is 15 amino acids. Germline V gene lookup returns CDR1 KGHSH and CDR2 LQKENI. The V end was cut by 6 bases, the J end by 6 bases, with 20 bases between. CDR3 protein: CASSSTPATGAEAFF. The CDR3 DNA sequence: TGTGCCAGCTCGTCCACGCCGGCGACTGGCGCTGAAGCTTTCTTT.

The chain is built from TRBV7-2 and TRBJ2-3; D possibly corresponds to TRBD2 (5 bases). Trimming took 5 bases from V and 5 from J, leaving 11 bases between them. The CDR3 consists of 13 residues. Looked up from germline, CDR1 is SGHTA and CDR2 is FQGNSA. The CDR3, as DNA: TGTGCCAGCAGCGGTAGCGACTTAGATACGCAGTATTTT. Protein sequence: CASSGSDLDTQYF.

The chain couples TRBV2 to TRBJ2-1; tentatively, D is TRBD2 (5 bases). CDR1 is SNHLY, CDR2 FYNNEI, per germline. CDR3 length: 15 amino acids. V gave up 0 bases and J gave up 9 bases, with 15 bases separating them. CDR3 residues: CASSEAGVGNGEQFF. The DNA of the CDR3 is TGTGCCAGCAGTGAAGCCGGGGTCGGCAATGGTGAGCAGTTCTTC.

On this clone itself: Other DNA sequences in the same sample also yield this CDR3. The rearrangement joins TRBV30 to TRBJ2-5; unclear D gene. The V end was cut by 2 bases, the J end by 0 bases, with 4 bases between. CDR3 length: 12 amino acids. From germline, CDR1 is GTSNPN and CDR2 SVGIG (reference sequence). The CDR3 bases are TGTGCCTGGAGTTACAACCAAGAGACCCAGTACTTC. Residues: CAWSYNQETQYF.

Here the CDR3 reads CASSPLRDRLFYGYTF. In DNA, the CDR3 is TGTGCCAGCAGCCCATTACGGGACAGGCTTTTCTATGGCTACACCTTC. The chain has TRBV28 and TRBJ1-2; 8 bases align to TRBD1. V shed 6 bases and J 4 bases; nucleotides not matched to a gene: 13. Germline CDR1 and CDR2: MDHEN and SYDVKM. The CDR3 contains 16 residues.

The J gene is TRBJ1-5, the V gene TRBV19; TRBD1 matches 9 bases. CDR1 and CDR2 from the germline V gene are LNHDA and SQIVND (reference sequence). V shed 4 bases and J 6 bases; nucleotides not matched to a gene: 7. The CDR3 is 15 amino acids. CDR3 DNA sequence: TGTGCCAGTAGTACCACAGGGGGCGGTGGTCAGCCCCAGCATTTT. It codes for CASSTTGGGGQPQHF.